These 6 T cell receptor beta chains were sequenced from one sample in a study of T cell responses to AZD1222 COVID-19 vaccine. Assay used: immunoSEQ multiplex PCR; TCRdb lists only in-frame clones, some missing. The table records about 180,000 clones, over 80% of them present only once. The sample here was peripheral blood, taken 28 days after the second dose of the MenACWY control vaccine. These receptors originate from an adult who received the MenACWY meningococcal vaccine as a control.

The CDR3 DNA follows: TGCGCCAGCAGCTTCTTAGCGGGAGGGCAGAACAATGAGCAGTTCTTC. Translating gives CASSFLAGGQNNEQFF. The rearrangement links TRBV5-1 to TRBJ2-1; 11 bases are a match to TRBD2. V lost 2 bases, J lost 5 bases, and 6 bases stayed unmatched. This CDR3 spans 16 amino acids. Germline V gene sequence: CDR1 SGHRS, CDR2 YFSETQ.

The V call is TRBV28, the J call TRBJ2-6, with D perhaps TRBD1 (5 bases). Germline V gene lookup returns CDR1 MDHEN and CDR2 SYDVKM. The CDR3 consists of 15 residues. The CDR3 reads CGSTQGALGANVLTF. The CDR3 nucleotides are TGTGGTTCGACGCAAGGGGCCTTGGGGGCCAACGTCCTGACTTTC.

A single count supports this clone. The chain employs TRBV29-1 and TRBJ1-1; D gene ambiguous. Trimming stripped 3 bases from V and 10 bases from J, with 12 bases between. Germline CDR1 is SQVTM and CDR2 is ANQGSEA. The CDR3 is 11 residues long. Here the CDR3 DNA reads TGCAGCGTTGATAATAGGGCGGGAGCTTTCTTT. Encoded protein: CSVDNRAGAFF.

This chain uses TRBV5-6 with TRBJ1-5; D perhaps matches TRBD1 (5 bases). V lost 3 bases and J lost 4, with 11 bases in between. This CDR3 is built from 14 residues. Germline CDR1 reads SGHDT; CDR2 reads YYEEEE. Here the CDR3 reads CASSSGRVNQPQHF. The CDR3, as DNA: TGTGCCAGCAGCTCAGGGAGGGTGAATCAGCCCCAGCATTTT. The full variable domain, rest sourced from reference TRBV5-6 and TRBJ1-5, is DAGVTQSPTHLIKTRGQQVTLRCSPKSGHDTVSWYQQALGQGPQFIFQYYEEEERQRGNFPDRFSGHQFPNYSSELNVNALLLGDSALYLCASSSGRVNQPQHFGDGTRLSIL.

This chain links TRBV4-3 with TRBJ1-4, with no clear D. The V gene lost 4 bases and the J gene lost 8 bases, with 17 bases spanning the gap. Per germline, CDR1 LGHNA and CDR2 YSLEER. The CDR3 is 15 residues long. CDR3 nucleotides: TGCGCCAGCAGCCTCAACTATTGGGGAAAGGAAAAACTGTTTTTT. Translating gives CASSLNYWGKEKLFF.

In its sample, this clone was seen a few times. The chain employs TRBV28 and TRBJ1-2; possibly TRBD1 for D (6 bases). The V gene's germline CDR1 is MDHEN and CDR2 SYDVKM. The CDR3 is 12 residues long. Trimming shortened V by 7 bases and J by 8 bases, and 14 bases separated the two germline ends. The CDR3 loop is CASTGRGAGYTF. In nucleotides, the CDR3 is TGTGCCAGCACGGGCAGGGGCGCGGGCTACACCTTC.